This TCR beta chain was sequenced in a study of blood T cell repertoires in COVID-19 (TCRdb year 2020). In terms of the full investigation: Collaborator samples came from the United States, Italy and Spain and covered acute and convalescent phases of COVID-19. The material from the prospective study consisted of cDNA or gDNA derived from T cells, B-cell-depleted T cells, or PBMCs. Deeply sampled blood TCRbeta repertoires from subjects exposed to, actively infected with, or recovered from COVID-19 were included in the dataset. The repertoires were released in a freely available public database intended as a resource for research on the immune response to SARS-CoV-2. The samples were drawn from two sources: the first 160 participants of the ongoing ImmuneRACE study, and 1,200 or so subjects contributed by 6 global collaborators. Sample metadata almost always included a de-identified subject ID, COVID-19 status, age in years and sex. Where HLA class I and class II types were available, the types were taken from metadata supplied by the sample provider, not from assay-based typing.

Summary of the overall study and its limitations: The amount of clinical and demographic metadata varied by source and participant and was provided uncurated.

Concerning this clone itself: Which antigen it targets is not known. Base qualities are not at hand, and no much larger clone is one base apart.

CDR1 is given as SGHNT and CDR2 as YYREEE, both from the germline V gene (reference sequence). Inclusive of the bounding cysteine and phenylalanine, the CDR3 is 15 residues long. The entry retains the CDR3 DNA only, 45 bases that are in frame from base 1. V and J are trimmed by 1 base and 8 bases, and the gene matches miss 5 bases of the junction. Whole blood was collected in K2EDTA tubes by collaborating institutions according to the institutions' own protocols. For TCRbeta analysis, collaborators shipped samples in one of three forms: frozen whole blood, isolated PBMCs, or DNA extracted from either of those sample types. TCRbeta CDR3 regions were amplified from genomic DNA by means of the immunoSEQ Assay, a bias-controlled multiplex PCR. Processing in the source paper ran as follows. The number of nucleated cells in each sample was estimated by amplification of reference gene primers within the assay. To quantify the absolute abundance of each unique TCRbeta CDR3 rearrangement, sequence reads were collapsed and filtered. For each sample, productive Simpson clonality was calculated as the square root of Simpson's diversity index over productive rearrangements. TCRdb holds this immuneACCESS table with in-frame rearrangements only. Some clones are missing; in checked studies, unresolved V genes explain under half, and the rest has no known cause. V and J calls and clone size follow that table, whereas D and trimming were derived from the DNA. This sample holds a few hundred thousand clones; approximately 85% were observed only once. The top ten hold roughly 5.3% of the sample.

This TCR was sampled from a man aged 45 to 65 with active or convalescent COVID-19. Specimen: peripheral blood. The chain is assembled from TRBV5-4 and TRBJ2-1, with TRBD2 matching 11 junction bases. The DNA reads as follows: TGTGCCAGCAGCTTGTCTAGCGGGAGGATATATGAGCAGTTCTTC. This translates into CASSLSSGRIYEQFF.